Listed below are T cell receptor beta chains from one sample, sequenced in a study of T cells in Graves' hyperthyroidism and ophthalmopathy. One entry per CDR3 protein, called by TCRdb with MiXCR from the multiplex PCR reads. The sample yields about 460,000 distinct CDR3 sequences, roughly 22% seen once. Sequences were obtained from blood. Receptor source: a woman in her 70s with Graves' ophthalmopathy. The CDR3 runs from the conserved cysteine through the conserved F or W. Each record gives: V gene, J gene, clone size, D gene, CDR3 protein, CDR3 DNA. D genes are given only for firm matches. The size entry is marked missing in some rows and otherwise reads once, few, many or a size class.

TRBV5-5	TRBJ2-1	-	-	CASTLGGGNEQFF	TGTGCCAGCACCCTCGGGGGCGGCAATGAGCAGTTCTTC
TRBV11-1	TRBJ2-2	few	TRBD1	CASSPRDSFTGELFF	TGTGCCAGCAGCCCCCGGGACAGCTTCACCGGGGAGCTGTTTTTT
TRBV20-1	TRBJ2-4	-	-	CSARDGGRIAKNIQYF	TGCAGTGCTAGGGACGGTGGAAGGATAGCCAAAAACATTCAGTACTTC
TRBV28	TRBJ2-7	many	-	CASRNPAGQSYEQYF	TGTGCCAGCAGGAACCCTGCGGGACAGAGCTACGAGCAGTACTTC
TRBV28	TRBJ1-5	few	TRBD1	CASRSRGTGEINQPQHF	TGTGCCAGCAGATCCCGGGGGACAGGGGAAATCAATCAGCCCCAGCATTTT
TRBV3-1	TRBJ2-3	few	-	CASSPGGILATDTQYF	TGTGCCAGCAGCCCAGGGGGGATCCTCGCCACAGATACGCAGTATTTT
TRBV7-3	TRBJ2-1	-	TRBD2	CASSRTSGSVYNEQFF	TGTGCCAGCAGCCGGACTAGCGGGAGCGTCTACAATGAGCAGTTCTTC
TRBV5-1	TRBJ2-3	-	-	CASSLVGPAEAQYF	TGCGCCAGCAGCTTGGTGGGTCCTGCGGAAGCGCAGTATTTT
TRBV9	TRBJ1-1	-	-	CASSGQPAHPTNTEAFF	TGTGCCAGCAGCGGACAGCCGGCCCACCCGACAAACACTGAAGCTTTCTTT
TRBV6-1	TRBJ2-1	-	-	CASTDRKHEQFF	TGTGCCAGCACTGACAGGAAACATGAGCAGTTCTTC
TRBV28	TRBJ1-1	-	-	CATQQIWGGTEAFF	TGTGCCACCCAGCAAATTTGGGGTGGCACTGAAGCTTTCTTT
TRBV2	TRBJ1-4	-	TRBD1	CANRPGDRDEKLFF	TGTGCCAACCGCCCGGGGGACAGGGATGAAAAACTGTTTTTT
TRBV12-3/TRBV12-4	TRBJ2-1	many	TRBD2	CASSQPGLISYNEQFF	TGTGCCAGCAGCCAACCGGGACTAATCTCCTACAATGAGCAGTTCTTC
TRBV7-2	TRBJ2-7	-	-	CASSLGQGTSGGEQYF	TGTGCCAGCAGCCTGGGGCAGGGAACTTCGGGTGGCGAGCAGTACTTC
TRBV7-2	TRBJ2-1	few	-	CASSFVHHNEQFF	TGTGCCAGCAGCTTCGTCCACCACAATGAGCAGTTCTTC
TRBV20-1	TRBJ2-5	-	TRBD2	CSAFRTSGRETQYF	TGCAGTGCTTTTCGGACTAGCGGGAGGGAGACCCAGTACTTC
TRBV28	TRBJ2-1	few	TRBD2	CASSLPLGTSGNIEQFF	TGTGCCAGCAGTTTACCCCTAGGGACTAGCGGGAACATTGAGCAGTTCTTC
TRBV28	TRBJ2-1	many	-	CASRPPGSSNEQFF	TGTGCCAGCAGGCCCCCCGGGAGTTCCAATGAGCAGTTCTTC
TRBV19	TRBJ1-1	few	TRBD1	CASGRTGNTEAFF	TGTGCCAGTGGTCGGACAGGGAACACTGAAGCTTTCTTT
TRBV7-9	TRBJ2-3	-	TRBD1	CASSFSTGVSTDTQYF	TGTGCCAGCAGCTTTTCCACAGGGGTCTCCACAGATACGCAGTATTTT
TRBV30	TRBJ1-2	-	-	CAWNNRGLKAGYTF	TGTGCCTGGAATAATCGGGGCCTCAAGGCGGGCTACACCTTC
TRBV5-1	TRBJ1-1	few	-	CASSPPGRGRTEAFF	TGCGCCAGCTCCCCACCCGGCAGGGGTAGGACTGAAGCTTTCTTT
TRBV10-3	TRBJ2-2	few	-	CAISESPGDTGELFF	TGTGCCATCAGTGAGTCCCCGGGGGACACCGGGGAGCTGTTTTTT
TRBV5-1	TRBJ2-3	many	-	CASKAGSTDTQYF	TGCGCCAGCAAGGCGGGAAGCACAGATACGCAGTATTTT
TRBV7-9	TRBJ2-1	-	-	CASSSRGRESGDNEQFF	TGTGCCAGCAGCAGTAGGGGGAGGGAGAGCGGGGACAATGAGCAGTTCTTC
TRBV6-1	TRBJ2-2	few	TRBD2	CASWVRTSGSIGELFF	TGTGCCAGCTGGGTGAGGACTAGCGGGAGTATCGGGGAGCTGTTTTTT
TRBV11-2	TRBJ1-1	many	-	CASSLLTGVNTEAFF	TGTGCCAGCAGCTTACTGACAGGAGTTAACACTGAAGCTTTCTTT
TRBV7-6	TRBJ1-1	few	-	CASSPLARVYTEAFF	TGTGCCAGCAGCCCGTTGGCCAGGGTTTATACTGAAGCTTTCTTT
TRBV7-8	TRBJ2-7	once	-	CASSVVRQAYEQYF	TGTGCCAGCAGCGTAGTGAGACAGGCCTACGAGCAGTACTTC
TRBV30	TRBJ1-5	-	TRBD1	CAWGPGTDQPQHF	TGTGCCTGGGGCCCCGGGACAGATCAACCCCAGCATTTT
TRBV7-9	TRBJ2-5	few	TRBD2	CASSLRGGDLLQETQYF	TGTGCCAGCAGCTTACGGGGGGGCGACCTCCTCCAAGAGACCCAGTACTTC
TRBV5-1	TRBJ1-1	many	-	CASSLTGTGNTEAFF	TGCGCCAGCAGCTTGACGGGCACAGGAAACACTGAAGCTTTCTTT
TRBV19	TRBJ1-5	few	-	CASSTYTDSSNQPQHF	TGTGCCAGTAGTACGTATACAGACAGTAGCAATCAGCCCCAGCATTTT
TRBV28	TRBJ2-2	few	-	CASSLSALRELFF	TGTGCCAGCAGTTTGTCCGCACTGAGGGAGCTGTTTTTT
TRBV18	TRBJ2-2	few	-	CASSLSLDTGELFF	TGTGCCAGCTCACTCTCTTTAGACACCGGGGAGCTGTTTTTT
TRBV24-1	TRBJ2-1	few	-	CATSDFSGLEQFF	TGTGCCACCAGTGATTTTAGCGGCCTCGAGCAGTTCTTC
TRBV9	TRBJ2-3	many	TRBD2	CASSTSGRTDTQYF	TGTGCCAGCAGTACTAGCGGGAGAACAGATACGCAGTATTTT
TRBV12-3/TRBV12-4	TRBJ2-1	many	-	CASSPGAAMGNEQFF	TGTGCCAGCAGTCCAGGGGCGGCCATGGGCAATGAGCAGTTCTTC
TRBV20-1	TRBJ1-3	-	-	CSATEGGTGNTIYF	TGCAGTGCTACCGAGGGGGGGACTGGAAACACCATATATTTT
TRBV7-9	TRBJ2-3	-	-	CASSQLGQNTDTQYF	TGTGCCAGCAGCCAACTTGGACAGAATACAGATACGCAGTATTTT
TRBV5-6	TRBJ1-3	-	-	CASSYPGRLLGNTIYF	TGTGCCAGCAGCTATCCGGGACGGCTATTGGGAAACACCATATATTTT
TRBV6-1	TRBJ2-7	-	-	CASSHSREQYF	TGTGCCAGCTCCCATTCCCGCGAGCAGTACTTC
TRBV12-3/TRBV12-4	TRBJ1-2	many	TRBD1	CASRPTGIGYGYTF	TGTGCCAGCAGGCCGACAGGGATCGGCTATGGCTACACCTTC
TRBV20-1	TRBJ2-3	-	-	CSARGLREGADTQYF	TGCAGTGCTAGAGGACTGAGAGAGGGGGCAGATACGCAGTATTTT
TRBV14	TRBJ1-1	few	-	CASSQGRTGRNTEAFF	TGTGCCAGCAGCCAAGGACGTACAGGGCGGAACACTGAAGCTTTCTTT
TRBV5-5	TRBJ2-5	-	-	CASSLGPSTLETQYF	TGTGCCAGCAGCTTGGGACCCAGTACGCTGGAGACCCAGTACTTC
TRBV12-3/TRBV12-4	TRBJ2-7	many	TRBD2	CASSYLGTSGRAADYEQYF	TGTGCCAGCAGTTACCTCGGGACTAGCGGGAGGGCCGCGGATTACGAGCAGTACTTC
TRBV2	TRBJ2-2	many	TRBD1	CASEWDRVGNTGELFF	TGTGCCAGCGAATGGGACAGGGTTGGTAACACCGGGGAGCTGTTTTTT
TRBV28	TRBJ1-4	-	TRBD1	CASSRQGELNEKLFF	TGTGCCAGCAGTCGACAGGGAGAACTCAATGAAAAACTGTTTTTT
TRBV5-1	TRBJ2-7	-	TRBD2	CASSSTSAQSYEQYF	TGCGCCAGCAGCTCGACTAGCGCCCAGTCCTACGAGCAGTACTTC
TRBV12-3/TRBV12-4	TRBJ1-4	few	TRBD1	CASRTDRGGEKLFF	TGTGCCAGCAGAACGGACAGGGGTGGGGAAAAACTGTTTTTT
TRBV15	TRBJ2-6	-	TRBD1	CATSRDHGTGVPGANVLTF	TGTGCCACCAGCAGAGATCATGGGACAGGAGTTCCCGGGGCCAACGTCCTGACTTTC